This T cell receptor (beta chain) emerged from a study of T cells after yellow fever vaccination. As to this clonotype: Antigen specificity is unknown.

The germline CDR1 and CDR2 sequences are ENHRY and SYGVKD. V lost 6 bases and J lost 6, with 14 bases in between. This CDR3 contains 13 residues. Template-switching 5'RACE yielded the TCR cDNA; a universal primer site and UMIs were added in the process. MiXCR was run by TCRdb on the 5' RACE reads, yielding one entry per CDR3 protein. This table has approximately 510,000 distinct CDR3 sequences, 21% appearing once. Study-wide findings and caveats: The booster saw the reappearance of most primary-vaccination clones (96% CD4, less than 90% CD8).

The specimen comprised PBMCs, sampled less than 25 days after the first yellow fever vaccination. The chain carries TRBV10-3 and TRBJ1-2, with D unresolved. This receptor was identified in a man aged 18 to 29 who received the YFV17D yellow fever vaccine. DNA of the CDR3: TGTGCCATCAGGATCGGGGTGGAGGATGGCTACACCTTC. Amino acid sequence: CAIRIGVEDGYTF.